This T cell receptor beta chain was captured in a study of naive and memory T cell subsets. Study results and caveats: Naive repertoires, especially CD8, held a few larger clonotypes, possibly memory cells re-expressing CD45RA.

The CDR3 length is 17 residues. V lost 5 bases to trimming and J lost 2 bases, with 20 bases between them. This clonotype was recorded many times. Its antigen is unknown. Two oligonucleotides, mixed equimolar, formed the beta constant-region primer covering TRBC1 and TRBC2. Nested alpha and beta constant-region primers with the SP2 primer drove four PCR rounds on ligated cDNA. TCRdb itself ran the UMI-ligation and nested PCR reads through MiXCR, one entry per CDR3 protein. The data contain some 110,000 distinct CDR3 sequences, 13% to 15% of them singletons. Specimen: naive CD8+ T cells from blood. The clonotype comes from a human donor in good health. The gene calls are TRBV12-3 or TRBV12-4 and TRBJ2-3; D tentatively fits TRBD1 or TRBD2 (5 bases each). DNA for the CDR3: TGTGCCAGCAGTGGGGGAGCCGGTCGACTCATCACAGATACGCAGTATTTT. Its protein is CASSGGAGRLITDTQYF.